This T cell receptor (beta chain) was recorded in a study of blood T cell repertoires in COVID-19. This table comes from immunoSEQ multiplex PCR, and its TCRdb copy is limited to in-frame clones, with some not included. The table shows nearly 110,000 clones, with less than 80% occurring only once. The CDR3 has 16 amino acids. V was shortened by 0 bases and J by 2 bases, with 14 bases between the two germline ends. CDR1 is SGDLS and CDR2 is YYNGEE in the germline V gene. The TCR was taken from a man aged 80 or over with COVID-19, enrolled during active disease. V and J are TRBV9 and TRBJ2-5; no reliable D call. The material sequenced was peripheral blood. CDR3 nucleotides: TGTGCCAGCAGCGTAGGCCTCTACAGTAGTCAAGAGACCCAGTACTTC. The encoded protein is CASSVGLYSSQETQYF.